This T cell receptor beta chain appears in the sequencing data of a study of cytomegalovirus exposure and HLA in healthy donors. Study overall: There were fewer than 500 genotyped donors. Of these, about 81% fell in the genetic ancestry cluster associated with self-reported Caucasian donors.

CDR3 size: 14 residues. Germline CDR1 SGDLS, CDR2 YYNGEE. After removal of 6 bases from V and 8 bases from J, the junction contained 10 bases not matched to a gene. Vbeta (60) and Jbeta (13) primers were used in the PCR. TCRdb keeps only in-frame clones here, not all; method: immunoSEQ multiplex PCR. In total, the table holds 120,000 or so clones. Study outcomes and limitations: Segments of the TCR beta V type were, in most cases, productive about 87% or about 30% of the time in an earlier analysis.

To note about this clone: Antigen specificity is unknown.

Sequencing was done on a sample of PBMCs. This clonotype originated in a man aged 18 to 29 in good health and CMV-seronegative. The chain combines TRBV9 with TRBJ1-2, with 10 bases matching TRBD1. CDR3 protein: CASTHVGQGFGYTF. In nucleotides, the CDR3 is TGTGCCAGCACCCACGTGGGACAGGGGTTCGGCTACACCTTC.